Below, 14 T cell receptor beta chains from the same sample are listed, as sequenced in a study of T cell responses to AZD1222 COVID-19 vaccine. Only in-frame clones appear in the TCRdb table, and some are missing; sequencing was by immunoSEQ multiplex PCR. Here the sample spans tens of thousands of clones, 88% being singletons. The sample consisted of peripheral blood, taken on day 0 of AZD1222 vaccination. The receptors derive from an adult in good health.

This sequence joins TRBV28 and TRBJ1-5; D gene ambiguous. Trimming shortened V by 2 bases and J by 2 bases, and 4 bases separated the two germline ends. The CDR3 is made up of 13 amino acids. Germline CDR1 and CDR2: MDHEN and SYDVKM. The CDR3 reads CASSLVGNQPQHF. CDR3 bases: TGTGCCAGCAGTTTAGTGGGCAATCAGCCCCAGCATTTT.

The chain has TRBV6-2 or TRBV6-3 and TRBJ1-5, with 8 bases aligning to TRBD1. The CDR3 loop spans 15 amino acids. The germline V gene has CDR1 MNHEY and CDR2 SVGEGT. Trimming removed 2 bases from V and 3 bases from J; junction bases left unmatched: 3. CDR3 DNA: TGTGCCAGCAGTTACGGACAGGGTTTCAATCAGCCCCAGCATTTT. It codes for CASSYGQGFNQPQHF.

For the CDR3, the DNA is TGTGCCAGCAGCTTGCGACCCTCCCGAAACTATGGCTACACCTTC. Its translation is CASSLRPSRNYGYTF. This chain links TRBV7-9 with TRBJ1-2; no firm D call. Trimming stripped 3 bases from V and 2 bases from J, with 13 bases between. The V gene's germline CDR1 is SEHNR and CDR2 FQNEAQ (reference sequence). The CDR3 loop spans 15 amino acids.

The genes are TRBV5-6 and TRBJ1-1; 11 bases match TRBD1. The CDR3 is 16 amino acids. After removal of 3 bases from V and 6 bases from J, the junction contained 10 bases not matched to a gene. Germline loops: CDR1 SGHDT, CDR2 YYEEEE. CDR3 bases: TGTGCCAGCAGCTGGGGGACAGGGGGGAATGTGGCTGAAGCTTTCTTT. Translating it yields CASSWGTGGNVAEAFF. Together with reference TRBV5-6 and TRBJ1-1, the CDR3 gives the full variable domain: DAGVTQSPTHLIKTRGQQVTLRCSPKSGHDTVSWYQQALGQGPQFIFQYYEEEERQRGNFPDRFSGHQFPNYSSELNVNALLLGDSALYLCASSWGTGGNVAEAFFGQGTRLTVV.

The chain has TRBV18 and TRBJ1-1, with D unclear. Per germline, CDR1 KGHSH and CDR2 LQKENI. Trimming removed 2 bases from V and 3 bases from J, with 4 bases in between. This CDR3 has 12 residues. CDR3 sequence: CASSPGHTEAFF. The CDR3 DNA reads as TGTGCCAGCTCACCAGGACACACTGAAGCTTTCTTT.

The rearrangement joins TRBV29-1 to TRBJ1-1; tentatively, D is TRBD1 (5 bases). Trimming left V 4 bases short and J 1 base short, with 10 bases between. Germline V gene sequence: CDR1 SQVTM, CDR2 ANQGSEA. CDR3 length: 13 residues. The CDR3 loop reads CSVGSGGNTEAFF. DNA of the CDR3: TGCAGCGTTGGCTCGGGGGGGAACACTGAAGCTTTCTTT.

The chain recombines TRBV7-6 with TRBJ2-3; TRBD2 matches 8 bases. Germline V gives CDR1 SGHVS, CDR2 FNYEAQ. The CDR3 length is 16 residues. V shed 1 base, J shed 3 bases, and the junction held 6 bases outside the gene matches. For the CDR3, the DNA is TGTGCCAGCAGCTTAGGAGCGGGAGTGAGGACAGATACGCAGTATTTT. Encoded protein: CASSLGAGVRTDTQYF.

The rearrangement uses TRBV6-6 and TRBJ2-3; 11 positions agree with TRBD2. Germline loops: CDR1 MNHNY, CDR2 SVGAGI (reference sequence). The CDR3 totals 12 residues. J lost 3 bases, V lost 10 bases, and 0 bases had no gene match. Here the CDR3 reads CATSGRTDTQYF. CDR3 coding DNA: TGTGCCACTAGCGGGAGGACAGATACGCAGTATTTT.

This rearrangement joins TRBV5-1 to TRBJ2-1; 7 nucleotides line up with TRBD1. The V gene's germline CDR1 is SGHRS and CDR2 YFSETQ. This CDR3 contains 15 residues. The ends lost 0 bases at V and 6 bases at J; junction bases unmatched: 6. CDR3 protein: CASSLGQGRGNEQFF. In DNA, the CDR3 is TGCGCCAGCAGCTTGGGACAGGGAAGAGGCAATGAGCAGTTCTTC.

This clone has just one count. The rearrangement joins TRBV6-2 or TRBV6-3 to TRBJ1-5, with D perhaps TRBD1 (5 bases). This CDR3 comprises 16 residues. Germline CDR1 MNHEY, CDR2 SVGEGT. V lost 7 bases and J 2 bases, leaving 18 bases between the germline ends. The CDR3 spells CASNPRGGGGNQPQHF. CDR3 DNA sequence: TGTGCCAGCAACCCCCGGGGGGGTGGAGGCAATCAGCCCCAGCATTTT.

V usage is TRBV27 and J usage is TRBJ1-1; TRBD1 matches 7 bases. The CDR3 contains 14 residues. CDR1 is MNHEY, CDR2 SMNVEV, per germline (reference sequence). V lost 5 bases, J lost 7 bases, and 10 bases stayed unmatched. CDR3 protein: CASSDRGGDSEAFF. DNA for the CDR3: TGTGCCAGCAGTGATAGAGGGGGGGACAGTGAAGCTTTCTTT.

This clone was detected only a few times. This chain links TRBV7-3 with TRBJ2-2; D remains ambiguous. Germline CDR1 SGHTA, CDR2 FQGTGA. Deletions cut 5 bases from V and 3 bases from J, with 10 bases between. CDR3 length equals 14 residues. The CDR3 DNA follows: TGTGCCAGCAGCCCTCACGTGGACACCGGGGAGCTGTTTTTT. Its protein product is CASSPHVDTGELFF.

V is TRBV5-1 and J is TRBJ2-7; 7 bases are a match to TRBD2. Germline loops: CDR1 SGHRS, CDR2 YFSETQ. The trim removed 0 bases at V and 5 bases at J, leaving 8 bases unmatched. This CDR3 has 15 residues. This CDR3 is CASSLVLGRSNEQYF. CDR3 nucleotides: TGCGCCAGCAGCTTGGTACTCGGGAGGTCCAACGAGCAGTACTTC. Drawing the rest from reference TRBV5-1 and TRBJ2-7, the complete variable domain is KAGVTQTPRYLIKTRGQQVTLSCSPISGHRSVSWYQQTPGQGLQFLFEYFSETQRNKGNFPGRFSGRQFSNSRSEMNVSTLELGDSALYLCASSLVLGRSNEQYFGPGTRLTVT.

This rearrangement joins TRBV5-8 to TRBJ1-5, with a tentative D call TRBD1 (5 bases). CDR1 is SGHTS, CDR2 YDEGEE, per germline. The germline V and J ends were trimmed by 1 base and 6 bases, with 11 bases remaining between them. The CDR3 runs 14 residues. The CDR3 spells CASSLLSGRQPQHF. The CDR3 bases are TGTGCCAGCAGCTTGTTGTCGGGGCGTCAGCCCCAGCATTTT. Based on the CDR3 plus reference TRBV5-8 and TRBJ1-5, the full variable domain is EAGVTQSPTHLIKTRGQQATLRCSPISGHTSVYWYQQALGLGLQFLLWYDEGEERNRGNFPPRFSGRQFPNYSSELNVNALELEDSALYLCASSLLSGRQPQHFGDGTRLSIL.